The clone carrying this T cell receptor (beta chain) is a singleton in its sample. What it binds is unknown. The identical CDR3 is also encoded by other nucleotide sequences in the sample. Data came from immunoSEQ multiplex PCR; TCRdb stores just in-frame clones and leaves some out. The data contain 100,000 to 150,000 clones, approximately 91% of them singletons. These data originate in a study of T cell responses to AZD1222 COVID-19 vaccine. Study-wide results and limits: None of the repertoires were sampled until the peak T cell response had passed. Spike-specific TCR breadth and depth rose after two AZD1222 doses.

The sequence came from an adult who received the AZD1222 COVID-19 vaccine. This material consisted of peripheral blood, taken 28 days after the second AZD1222 dose.

DNA of the CDR3: TGTGCCAGCAGTTCCGGGGACTATGGCTACACCTTC. Amino acids: CASSSGDYGYTF. The genes are TRBV12-3 or TRBV12-4 and TRBJ1-2; no clear D. Trimming shortened V by 4 bases and J by 3 bases, and 6 bases separated the two germline ends. The CDR3 covers 12 residues.